The sequence of this T cell receptor beta chain was determined in a study of CD8 T cells in ankylosing spondylitis. MiXCR, run by TCRdb on the 5' RACE reads, gives a single entry per CDR3 protein. This repertoire shows more than 650,000 distinct CDR3 sequences, roughly 12% found once; its top ten account for 0.51%. Study findings and constraints: Past studies reported some motif variants in reactive arthritis synovial fluid and blood. Several highly homologous variants made up a TCR beta motif, and this motif appeared characteristic of ankylosing spondylitis blood.

Concerning this clonotype: Its antigen is unidentified.

Trimming took 5 bases from V and 7 from J; bases not matched to a gene: 6. Germline V gene lookup returns CDR1 SGHTA and CDR2 FQGNSA. The CDR3 runs 15 residues. The chain carries TRBV7-2 and TRBJ1-4, with 11 bases lining up with TRBD1. Sequenced sample: blood, either unsorted or a sorted T cell fraction (not recorded which). The sequence was obtained from a male donor with ankylosing spondylitis. The CDR3 reads CASSGRTGGLEKLFF. CDR3 in DNA: TGTGCCAGCAGCGGGCGGACAGGGGGCCTTGAAAAACTGTTTTTT. The variable domain in full, with the rest retrieved from reference TRBV7-2 and TRBJ1-4, is GAGVSQSPSNKVTEKGKDVELRCDPISGHTALYWYRQSLGQGLEFLIYFQGNSAPDKSGLPSDRFSAERTGGSVSTLTIQRTQQEDSAVYLCASSGRTGGLEKLFFGSGTQLSVL.